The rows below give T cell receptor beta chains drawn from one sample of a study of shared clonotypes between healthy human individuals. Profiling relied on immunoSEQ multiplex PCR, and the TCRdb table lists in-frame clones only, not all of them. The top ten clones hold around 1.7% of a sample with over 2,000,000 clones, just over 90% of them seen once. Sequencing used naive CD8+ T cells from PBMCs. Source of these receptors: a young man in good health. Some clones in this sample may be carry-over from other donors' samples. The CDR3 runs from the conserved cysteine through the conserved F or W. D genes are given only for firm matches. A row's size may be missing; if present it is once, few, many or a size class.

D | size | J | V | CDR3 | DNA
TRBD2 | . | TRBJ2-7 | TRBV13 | CASSLSGSDGQYF | TGTGCCAGCAGCTTAAGCGGGAGCGATGGGCAGTACTTC
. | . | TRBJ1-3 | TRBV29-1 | CSVGAPAGTIYF | TGCAGCGTTGGGGCCCCCGCGGGGACCATATATTTT
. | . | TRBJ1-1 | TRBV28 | CASSFGGESTEAFF | TGTGCCAGCAGTTTTGGCGGGGAAAGCACTGAAGCTTTCTTT
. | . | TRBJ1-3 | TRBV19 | CASSNRWIVGGNTIYF | TGTGCCAGTAGTAATCGATGGATCGTCGGTGGAAACACCATATATTTT
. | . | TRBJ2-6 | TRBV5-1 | CASSLDGVSSGANVLTF | TGCGCCAGCAGCTTGGATGGGGTGAGCTCTGGGGCCAACGTCCTGACTTTC
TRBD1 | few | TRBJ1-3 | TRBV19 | CASSIGDSHSGNTIYF | TGTGCCAGTAGTATTGGGGACAGCCACTCTGGAAACACCATATATTTT
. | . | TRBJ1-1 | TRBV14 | CASSQEYARTEAFF | TGTGCCAGCAGCCAAGAATACGCGCGGACTGAAGCTTTCTTT
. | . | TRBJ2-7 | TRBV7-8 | CASSFGVGTYEQYF | TGTGCCAGCAGCTTCGGCGTTGGGACCTACGAGCAGTACTTC
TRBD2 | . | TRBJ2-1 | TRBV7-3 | CASSLATSVYNEQFF | TGTGCCAGCAGCTTGGCGACTAGCGTATACAATGAGCAGTTCTTC
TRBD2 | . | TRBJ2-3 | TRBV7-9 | CASSFTPLSGRTDTQYF | TGTGCCAGCAGCTTTACCCCACTTAGCGGGAGGACAGATACGCAGTATTTT
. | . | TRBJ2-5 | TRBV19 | CASSIDVGAYQETQYF | TGTGCCAGTAGTATAGATGTGGGAGCATACCAAGAGACCCAGTACTTC
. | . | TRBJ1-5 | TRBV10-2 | CASSEFSGPNQPQHF | TGCGCCAGCAGTGAATTCTCAGGGCCTAATCAGCCCCAGCATTTT
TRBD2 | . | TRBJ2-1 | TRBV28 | CASSKTSGRANEQFF | TGTGCCAGCAGCAAAACTAGCGGGAGGGCCAATGAGCAGTTCTTC
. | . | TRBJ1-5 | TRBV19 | CASSIGLLGFSNQPQHF | TGTGCCAGTAGTATTGGCCTCCTCGGATTTAGCAATCAGCCCCAGCATTTT
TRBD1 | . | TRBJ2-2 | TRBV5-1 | CASQAWTGGANTGELFF | TGCGCCAGCCAAGCTTGGACAGGGGGAGCGAACACCGGGGAGCTGTTTTTT
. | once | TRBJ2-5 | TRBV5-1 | CASSLEGGFTGWETQYF | TGCGCCAGCAGCTTGGAGGGGGGATTTACCGGTTGGGAGACCCAGTACTTC
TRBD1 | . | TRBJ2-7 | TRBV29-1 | CSVASRDRSYEQYF | TGCAGCGTAGCGTCCCGGGACAGGTCCTACGAGCAGTACTTC
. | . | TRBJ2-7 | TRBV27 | CASSMGVGEQYF | TGTGCCAGCAGCATGGGGGTGGGCGAGCAGTACTTC
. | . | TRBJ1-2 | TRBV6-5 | CASSYSRVGGYTF | TGTGCCAGCAGTTACTCGCGTGTAGGAGGCTACACCTTC
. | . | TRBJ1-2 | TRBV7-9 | CASSLGTLGNGYTF | TGTGCCAGCAGCTTAGGGACCCTGGGAAATGGCTACACCTTC
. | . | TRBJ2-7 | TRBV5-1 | CASSLAWTPSYEQYF | TGCGCCAGCAGCTTGGCCTGGACACCCTCCTACGAGCAGTACTTC
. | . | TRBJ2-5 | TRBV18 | CASSPLYQETQYF | TGTGCCAGCTCACCACTGTACCAAGAGACCCAGTACTTC
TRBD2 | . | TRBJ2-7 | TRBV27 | CASSRGLAYYEQYF | TGTGCCAGCAGCCGGGGACTAGCTTACTACGAGCAGTACTTC
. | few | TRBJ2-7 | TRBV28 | CASSPNYEQYF | TGTGCCAGCAGTCCCAACTACGAGCAGTACTTC
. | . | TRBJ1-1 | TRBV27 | CASSRGARDTEAFF | TGTGCCAGCAGCCGGGGGGCGCGGGACACTGAAGCTTTCTTT
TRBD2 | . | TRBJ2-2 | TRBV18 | CASSPPPGERGPDTGELFF | TGTGCCAGCTCACCCCCTCCGGGGGAGCGGGGACCCGACACCGGGGAGCTGTTTTTT
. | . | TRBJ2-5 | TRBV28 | CASSLIPGTGPETQYF | TGTGCCAGCAGTTTAATTCCCGGGACGGGCCCAGAGACCCAGTACTTC
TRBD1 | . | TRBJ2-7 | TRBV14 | CASSHGDRGSYEQYF | TGTGCCAGCAGCCACGGGGACAGGGGATCCTACGAGCAGTACTTC
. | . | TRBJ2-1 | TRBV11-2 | CASSRVGIEQFF | TGTGCCAGCAGCCGGGTGGGGATTGAGCAGTTCTTC
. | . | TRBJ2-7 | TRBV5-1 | CASSLASSYEQYF | TGCGCCAGCAGCTTGGCCTCGTCCTACGAGCAGTACTTC
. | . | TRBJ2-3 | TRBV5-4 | CASSLGRDTQYF | TGTGCCAGCAGTTTGGGAAGAGATACGCAGTATTTT
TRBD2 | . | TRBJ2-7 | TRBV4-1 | CASSQGWGGGYEQYF | TGCGCCAGCAGCCAAGGGTGGGGGGGAGGCTACGAGCAGTACTTC
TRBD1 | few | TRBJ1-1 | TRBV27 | CASSPRQGNTEAFF | TGTGCCAGCAGTCCCCGACAGGGGAACACTGAAGCTTTCTTT
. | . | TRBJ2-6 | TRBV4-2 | CASSQEGGEPGANVLTF | TGTGCCAGCAGCCAAGAAGGCGGCGAACCTGGGGCCAACGTCCTGACTTTC
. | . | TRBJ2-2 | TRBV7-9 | CASSLEGKGAGELFF | TGTGCCAGCAGCTTAGAGGGGAAGGGGGCCGGGGAGCTGTTTTTT
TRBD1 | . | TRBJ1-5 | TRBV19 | CASSPWTGALNSNQPQHF | TGTGCCAGTAGTCCCTGGACAGGGGCCCTCAATAGCAATCAGCCCCAGCATTTT
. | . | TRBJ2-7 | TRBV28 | CASSLTSSLGDEQYF | TGTGCCAGCAGTTTAACCTCTAGTTTGGGTGACGAGCAGTACTTC
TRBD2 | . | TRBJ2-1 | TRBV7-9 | CASGTSGILEQFF | TGTGCCAGTGGGACTAGCGGGATTCTGGAGCAGTTCTTC
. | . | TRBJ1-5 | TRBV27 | CASRAGLSNQPQHF | TGTGCCAGCAGAGCAGGACTTAGCAATCAGCCCCAGCATTTT
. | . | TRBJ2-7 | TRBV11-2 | CASSLAPGRSYEQYF | TGTGCCAGCAGCTTAGCCCCAGGGAGATCCTACGAGCAGTACTTC
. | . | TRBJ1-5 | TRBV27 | CASSLGGWMGSNQPQHF | TGTGCCAGCAGTTTAGGGGGGTGGATGGGTAGCAATCAGCCCCAGCATTTT
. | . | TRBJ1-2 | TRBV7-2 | CASSLDWGIRGYTF | TGTGCCAGCAGCTTAGATTGGGGCATACGTGGCTACACCTTC